This T cell receptor (beta chain) was retrieved from a study of cytomegalovirus exposure and HLA in healthy donors (dated by TCRdb to 2016 to 2017). Background for the entire study: According to a later analysis, one platform produced both the 100 to 150 validation repertoires and the 620 or so repertoires of the first cohort. The study was designed to test whether signatures of past pathogen exposure could be identified by cataloging public T cell receptors. Besides the first cohort of 666 subjects, a separate validation cohort made up of over a hundred different subjects was used. High-throughput TCR immunosequencing, statistical association of individual TCRs with disease status, and machine learning were combined to predict cytomegalovirus infection status.

The method behind the library was the immunoSEQ multiplex PCR assay. In the source study's methods: A statistical classification framework was built to diagnose cytomegalovirus status from the catalog of TCR beta chain sequences. Entries here come from immuneACCESS through TCRdb and include only in-frame sequences with V and J called. Some clones fail to appear in such tables; in the studies checked, an unresolved V gene covers under half of the shortfall, and the cause of the remainder is unknown. V and J calls plus clone size are reproduced from that table; the DNA served to infer D and trimming. Here the sample has roughly 350,000 clones; 86% occur a single time. The top ten clones comprise 0.7% to 0.85% of the sample. Trimming takes 2 bases from V and 5 bases from J, and the germline ends sit 10 bases apart. From its cysteine to its phenylalanine, the CDR3 spans 13 amino acids. Only the CDR3 part of the read is kept: 39 bases, read in frame from the first base. In the germline V gene, CDR1 corresponds to LGHNA and CDR2 to YSLEER.

Regarding this clone: The clone's antigen remains unknown. Per-base qualities were not stored, and no clone one base away is much larger.

What the study reported, not specific to this receptor: Across donors, most TCR sequences were observed very rarely, whereas some public TCRs were present in many individuals. Subsequent analysis determined that TCRs grouped into clusters in the first cohort also showed a tendency toward co-occurrence across the 130 or so validation repertoires, and approximately 94% of cluster scores exceeded 0. The classifier was reported to diagnose cytomegalovirus status with high specificity and sensitivity in both the original and validation cohorts. The study listed 164 TCR beta chains as associated with cytomegalovirus. A later analysis had no HLA typing for the validation cohort, so co-occurrence there was scored across all 130 or so repertoires. In vitro tests confirmed that a few of the cytomegalovirus-associated TCR beta chains recognize cytomegalovirus antigens. According to the authors, the approach could potentially be generalized to other disease states and immunological phenotypes.

The donors were included in the validation cohort of some 120 subjects, a group kept apart from the roughly 670-subject first cohort. The sequencing sample was made of PBMCs. The chain is encoded by TRBV4-3 joined to TRBJ2-7; the best D guess is TRBD1, with 5 bases matching. The origin of this receptor is a woman aged 18-35 years in good health and CMV-seronegative. DNA sequence: TGCGCCAGCAGCCAAAGGGGTATCGACGAGCAGTACTTC. Protein translation: CASSQRGIDEQYF.